The clone carrying this T cell receptor beta chain came up a few times. This entry is derived from a study of CD8+CD57+ T cells in acquired aplastic anemia. Losses at the gene ends were 7 bases for V and 2 bases for J; bases not matched to a gene: 4. The length of the CDR3 is 13 residues. Looked up from germline, CDR1 is WSHSY and CDR2 is SAAADI. By flow cytometry, patients selected for sequencing had shown an expansion of CD8+CD57+ cells. TCR beta VDJ and CDR3 were profiled, and genomic DNA was the template. A single record per CDR3 protein comes from TCRdb applying MiXCR to the reads. Among approximately 180,000 distinct CDR3 sequences listed, approximately 52% were seen once.

The chain couples TRBV10-2 to TRBJ2-5; 7 nucleotides align to TRBD1. The material sequenced was sorted CD4+, CD8+, or CD8+CD57+ T cells (not recorded which) from PBMCs. The origin of this receptor is a human donor with aplastic anemia. In DNA, the CDR3 is TGCGCCAGCAACCGGGACAGTCAAGAGACCCAGTACTTC. Its protein product is CASNRDSQETQYF.